This is a list of T cell receptor beta chains from one sample in a study of OX40 agonist ivuxolimab in advanced cancers. The protocol was immunoSEQ multiplex PCR, while the TCRdb copy is restricted to in-frame clones and leaves out a portion. The data contain roughly 93,000 clones, about 92% of them singletons. The sequenced sample was CD4+ or CD8+ T cells sorted from blood, obtained in a trial of the OX40 agonist ivuxolimab. Receptor source: an adult with an advanced solid tumor such as melanoma, head and neck, liver or kidney cancer. The CDR3 runs from the conserved cysteine through the conserved F or W. The D gene is left open where the match is weak. Part of the rows lack a size; the others show once, few, many or a class for expanded clones.

cdr3_nt | cdr3_aa | clone_size | v_call | d_call | j_call
TGTGCCAGCAGCTTAGATGGTTTGTCCTACAATGAGCAGTTCTTC | CASSLDGLSYNEQFF | - | TRBV7-6 | - | TRBJ2-1
TGCGCCAGCAGAATTGGTACGGAGACCCAGTACTTC | CASRIGTETQYF | - | TRBV10-2 | - | TRBJ2-5
TGTGCCAGCAGTGTGGGGGGGCCCTACAATGAGCAGTTCTTC | CASSVGGPYNEQFF | - | TRBV2 | - | TRBJ2-1
TGTGCCAGCAGTTACGAGGGGACCTACAATGAGCAGTTCTTC | CASSYEGTYNEQFF | - | TRBV6-6 | - | TRBJ2-1
TGTGCTAGTGGTTTGGTGGGAGGGCCCCGCGGGTGGAATGAGCAGTTCTTC | CASGLVGGPRGWNEQFF | - | TRBV12-5 | TRBD2 | TRBJ2-1
TGTGCCAGCTCACCAGCGCCCGGGATCATTGGCTACACCTTC | CASSPAPGIIGYTF | - | TRBV18 | - | TRBJ1-2
TGTGCCAGCAGAGAAGACAGGGGTCGATTAGCTTTCTTT | CASREDRGRLAFF | - | TRBV27 | TRBD1 | TRBJ1-1
TGCGCCAGCAGCTTGGAGGGAACCATGAACACTGAAGCTTTCTTT | CASSLEGTMNTEAFF | - | TRBV5-1 | - | TRBJ1-1
TGCAGTGCACGGGCAGTTTACGAGCAGTACTTC | CSARAVYEQYF | - | TRBV20-1 | - | TRBJ2-7
TGTGCCAGCAGCCAAGTTCCAGGGGCGAACACTGAAGCTTTCTTT | CASSQVPGANTEAFF | - | TRBV14 | - | TRBJ1-1
TGTGCCACCAGCAGAGGGGGAGAGACCCAGTACTTC | CATSRGGETQYF | - | TRBV15 | - | TRBJ2-5
TGCGCCAGCAGCCAGGGCCCTCCCGGCGAACTCCAAGAGACCCAGTACTTC | CASSQGPPGELQETQYF | - | TRBV4-1 | - | TRBJ2-5
TGTGCCAGCAGGGGGGGGATTCTTGGCGGGAGGAATACGCAGTATTTT | CASRGGILGGRNTQYF | - | TRBV2 | TRBD2 | TRBJ2-3
TGTGCCAGCAGGCGTGGACAGGGCAGCTCCTACGAGCAGTACTTC | CASRRGQGSSYEQYF | - | TRBV6-6 | TRBD1 | TRBJ2-7
TGCGCCAGCAGCACCGACAGCGAGCAGTACTTC | CASSTDSEQYF | few | TRBV5-1 | - | TRBJ2-7
TGTGCCAGCAGTTTAGGGTTTCGGGATACGCAGTATTTT | CASSLGFRDTQYF | - | TRBV6-5 | - | TRBJ2-3
TGCGCCAGCAGCTCTCAGGAGTCCTGGGAGACCCAGTACTTC | CASSSQESWETQYF | once | TRBV5-1 | - | TRBJ2-5
TGCGCCAGCAGTCAGGGGATCGGTCAGCCCCAGCATTTT | CASSQGIGQPQHF | - | TRBV10-1 | - | TRBJ1-5
TGTGCCACTAAAGGAGCCCTAGCGGGAGAAAACATTCAGTACTTC | CATKGALAGENIQYF | - | TRBV19 | TRBD2 | TRBJ2-4
TGCGCCAGCAGCATTAGCGGGAACGGCGCAGATACGCAGTATTTT | CASSISGNGADTQYF | - | TRBV5-1 | TRBD2 | TRBJ2-3
TGTGCCATCAGTGAGTCGGGCCAGTTAGTTGAAAAACTGTTTTTT | CAISESGQLVEKLFF | - | TRBV10-3 | - | TRBJ1-4
TGCGCCAGCAGCTTGATTCAGGGGGCGAGGGAGCAGTACTTC | CASSLIQGAREQYF | - | TRBV5-1 | TRBD1 | TRBJ2-7
TGCAGCGCCGGTTGGCTAGCAGGCCACAATGAGCAGTTCTTC | CSAGWLAGHNEQFF | - | TRBV29-1 | - | TRBJ2-1
TGTGCCTGGAGTGTAAAACTAGCGGGGCCTAATGAAAAACTGTTTTTT | CAWSVKLAGPNEKLFF | - | TRBV30 | - | TRBJ1-4
TGTGCCAGCAGTTACACCGGGACAAATAATTCACCCCTCCACTTT | CASSYTGTNNSPLHF | - | TRBV6-5 | - | TRBJ1-6
TGTGCCAGTAGGCGGGGACGGTGGAACACTGAAGCTTTCTTT | CASRRGRWNTEAFF | - | TRBV19 | - | TRBJ1-1
TGTGCCAGCAGTTACACAGGGAAAAACTATAATTCACCCCTCCACTTT | CASSYTGKNYNSPLHF | - | TRBV6-5 | - | TRBJ1-6
TGTGCCAGTAGTACAGGAGGGGGGACCGGGGAGCTGTTTTTT | CASSTGGGTGELFF | - | TRBV19 | - | TRBJ2-2
TGTGCCAGCAGCCCCCTGGGGGAACAAGCCACAGGACAAGCTTTCTTT | CASSPLGEQATGQAFF | - | TRBV7-6 | - | TRBJ1-1
TGTGCCAGCATAGGGATAGTAACAAACTATGGCTACACCTTC | CASIGIVTNYGYTF | few | TRBV2 | - | TRBJ1-2
TGTGCCAGCAGCGAACAGGGAGGCTCTGGAAACACCATATATTTT | CASSEQGGSGNTIYF | - | TRBV7-9 | - | TRBJ1-3
TGTGCCAGCTCATCTCGAACAGGGGATTACGATGGCTACACCTTC | CASSSRTGDYDGYTF | - | TRBV18 | TRBD1 | TRBJ1-2
TGTGCCAGTAGTCCAAGGACAGGGGCGGATGGCTACACCTTC | CASSPRTGADGYTF | - | TRBV19 | TRBD1 | TRBJ1-2
TGTGCCAGCAGCGACAGACAGGGGGCTCAGACTGAAGCTTTCTTT | CASSDRQGAQTEAFF | - | TRBV7-9 | TRBD1 | TRBJ1-1
TGCGCCAGCAGCTTTAGCGGGGTCCAAGAGACCCAGTACTTC | CASSFSGVQETQYF | - | TRBV5-1 | TRBD2 | TRBJ2-5
TGTGCCAGCAGTGAAAGTAGAGCGGGAGCTTTTGAGCAGTTCTTC | CASSESRAGAFEQFF | - | TRBV2 | TRBD2 | TRBJ2-1
TGTGCCAGCAGCGTAGACCTGGGACTAGCGGGGAGCAATGAGCAGTTCTTC | CASSVDLGLAGSNEQFF | - | TRBV9 | TRBD2 | TRBJ2-1
TGCAGCGTTGGGTTAGGTTCGGTGGGCACTGAAGCTTTCTTT | CSVGLGSVGTEAFF | - | TRBV29-1 | - | TRBJ1-1
TGCAGCGGGCGGGGGGGCAGGGGGCAGTACGAGCAGTACTTC | CSGRGGRGQYEQYF | - | TRBV29-1 | - | TRBJ2-7
TGTGCCAGCAGTTACGGCCTCACGGTGGGCTACACCTTC | CASSYGLTVGYTF | - | TRBV6-5 | - | TRBJ1-2
TGTGCCAGCAGACCCCAACTAGCGCCCCGGGAGCAGTTCTTC | CASRPQLAPREQFF | - | TRBV27 | TRBD2 | TRBJ2-1
TGTGCCAGCAGCTTACGCGGGACAGGGATGTTTAACTATGGCTACACCTTC | CASSLRGTGMFNYGYTF | - | TRBV7-8 | TRBD1 | TRBJ1-2
TGCGCCAGCAGCCCGGGACTAGTAGCTACCGGGGAGCTGTTTTTT | CASSPGLVATGELFF | once | TRBV5-1 | TRBD2 | TRBJ2-2
TGTGCCAGCAGCTTTGAGGGTACTGAAGCTTTCTTT | CASSFEGTEAFF | - | TRBV7-3 | - | TRBJ1-1
TGTGCCAGTAGTCGTGCCACCCCGGGGGGGCGCACAGATACGCAGTATTTT | CASSRATPGGRTDTQYF | - | TRBV19 | TRBD2 | TRBJ2-3
TGCGCCAGCAGCTTGGGGCCGACGAACACTGAAGCTTTCTTT | CASSLGPTNTEAFF | - | TRBV5-1 | - | TRBJ1-1
TGTGCCAGTAGTACCCTGACTGGCCGCACAGATACGCAGTATTTT | CASSTLTGRTDTQYF | - | TRBV19 | - | TRBJ2-3